The next 16 T cell receptor beta chains were all read from a single sample in a study of blood T cell repertoires in COVID-19. Profiled with immunoSEQ multiplex PCR; TCRdb holds only in-frame clones, not every one. This sample has some 150,000 clones, with 75% to 85% found just once. Sequenced: peripheral blood. Every receptor here comes from a man between 60 and 75 years old with active or convalescent COVID-19.

The chain couples TRBV12-3 or TRBV12-4 to TRBJ1-4; D is possibly TRBD1 (5 bases). The CDR3 is 12 amino acids. Trimming removed 3 bases from V and 8 bases from J, with 7 bases in between. The CDR3 DNA follows: TGTGCCAGCAGTTTGACAGAAGAAAAACTGTTTTTT. Translation gives CASSLTEEKLFF.

The gene calls are TRBV9 and TRBJ1-2; D gene uncertain. The ends were cut back, 0 bases at V and 8 bases at J, with 14 bases in the middle. The CDR3 has 14 residues. The germline gives CDR1 SGDLS, CDR2 YYNGEE. In DNA, the CDR3 is TGTGCCAGCAGCGTAGTCACAGATCGCGGGGGCTACACCTTC. Translating it yields CASSVVTDRGGYTF. Combining the CDR3 with reference TRBV9 and TRBJ1-2 gives the whole variable domain DSGVTQTPKHLITATGQRVTLRCSPRSGDLSVYWYQQSLDQGLQFLIQYYNGEERAKGNILERFSAQQFPDLHSELNLSSLELGDSALYFCASSVVTDRGGYTFGSGTRLTVV.

This clone was found a few times. J is TRBJ2-7 and V is TRBV6-5; tentatively, D is TRBD1 (6 bases). CDR1 MNHEY and CDR2 SVGAGI come from the germline V gene. This CDR3 spans 14 amino acids. Trimming shortened V by 5 bases and J by 3 bases, and 14 bases separated the two germline ends. In DNA, the CDR3 is TGTGCCAGCAGTACCGTCCGGGACAACTACGAGCAGTACTTC. Its protein is CASSTVRDNYEQYF.

The table lists this clone with a few counts. This CDR3 reads CASSSLALTLAPGGNEQFF. The DNA of the CDR3 is TGTGCCAGCAGCTCCCTGGCGTTAACACTAGCGCCCGGTGGGAATGAGCAGTTCTTC. This chain uses TRBV7-2 with TRBJ2-1; 7 bases match TRBD2. Looked up from germline, CDR1 is SGHTA and CDR2 is FQGNSA. With 4 bases clipped from V and 7 bases from J, the junction kept 22 bases outside the gene matches. The CDR3 length is 19 residues.

The rearrangement joins TRBV11-2 to TRBJ2-1; 12 nucleotides align to TRBD2. In germline, CDR1 is SGHAT, CDR2 FQNNGV. With 4 bases clipped from V and 7 bases from J, the junction kept 2 bases outside the gene matches. This CDR3 comprises 14 residues. The chain's CDR3 is CASSWGLAGNEQFF. CDR3 in DNA: TGTGCCAGCAGCTGGGGACTAGCGGGTAATGAGCAGTTCTTC.

The V gene is TRBV18, the J gene TRBJ1-1, with D possibly TRBD1 on 5 matching bases. Germline CDR1 is KGHSH and CDR2 is LQKENI. This CDR3 spans 14 amino acids. The V and J ends lost 2 bases and 3 bases respectively, with 10 bases between them. The CDR3 bases are TGTGCCAGCTCACCAATCAGGGTGGACACTGAAGCTTTCTTT. Residues: CASSPIRVDTEAFF.

The DNA for the CDR3 is TGTGCCAGCAGCCTAAGGACTAGCGGGATGGGTCTTGAGCAGTTCTTC. It specifies CASSLRTSGMGLEQFF. V usage is TRBV2 and J usage is TRBJ2-1; 12 nucleotides align to TRBD2. Germline CDR1 and CDR2: SNHLY and FYNNEI. V gave up 6 bases and J gave up 9 bases; unmatched junction bases: 12. CDR3 size: 16 residues. The complete variable domain, with remaining parts taken from reference TRBV2 and TRBJ2-1, reads EPEVTQTPSHQVTQMGQEVILRCVPISNHLYFYWYRQILGQKVEFLVSFYNNEISEKSEIFDDQFSVERPDGSNFTLKIRSTKLEDSAMYFCASSLRTSGMGLEQFFGPGTRLTVL.

There are a few counts of this clone. This chain links TRBV11-1 with TRBJ2-7; no definite D call. The germline V and J ends were trimmed by 2 bases and 6 bases, with 14 bases remaining between them. Germline-derived CDR1 and CDR2 are SGHAT and FQDESV (reference sequence). CDR3 length equals 14 residues. DNA of the CDR3: TGTGCCAGCAGCTTACTCATAAAGAGCGTCGAGCAGTACTTC. Encoded protein: CASSLLIKSVEQYF.

The chain has TRBV2 and TRBJ2-5, with TRBD2 matching over 7 bases. The germline V gene encodes CDR1 SNHLY and CDR2 FYNNEI. The CDR3 covers 13 residues. The V segment lost 6 bases and the J segment 4 bases; nucleotides outside the gene matches: 5. CDR3 nucleotide sequence: TGTGCCAGCAGACGCGGGGAGGGAGAGACCCAGTACTTC. This codes for CASRRGEGETQYF.

The V gene is TRBV7-9, the J gene TRBJ2-1; the match to TRBD2 covers 9 bases. V was pared by 5 bases and J by 8 bases, with 10 bases of the junction left unmatched. The CDR3 consists of 15 residues. The germline gives CDR1 SEHNR, CDR2 FQNEAQ (reference sequence). Written as DNA, the CDR3 is TGTGCCAGCAGCCCGACTAGCGGAACACGGGATGAGCAGTTCTTC. Protein sequence: CASSPTSGTRDEQFF.

This clone was picked up many times. The chain employs TRBV30 and TRBJ1-3, with 7 bases lining up with TRBD1. Per germline, CDR1 GTSNPN and CDR2 SVGIG (reference sequence). V gave up 1 base and J gave up 0 bases; unmatched junction bases: 3. The CDR3 totals 15 residues. The CDR3 spells CAWSGQGLSGNTIYF. CDR3 in DNA: TGTGCCTGGAGTGGACAGGGCCTCTCTGGAAACACCATATATTTT.

The chain carries TRBV5-4 and TRBJ2-2; weak D call: TRBD2 (6 bases). V dropped 5 bases and J dropped 2 bases, with 16 bases sitting between them. Germline lookup yields CDR1 SGHNT and CDR2 YYREEE (reference sequence). There are 16 residues in the CDR3. The CDR3 nucleotides read TGTGCCAGCAGTCCGTACGGGGGAGCAAACACCGGGGAGCTGTTTTTT. Its protein product is CASSPYGGANTGELFF.

J is TRBJ2-3 and V is TRBV9; no clear D. The CDR3 is 12 residues long. Germline CDR1 SGDLS, CDR2 YYNGEE. The germline V and J ends were trimmed by 4 bases and 7 bases, with 10 bases remaining between them. CDR3 in amino acids: CASSPTEYTQYF. DNA for the CDR3: TGTGCCAGCAGCCCAACTGAATATACGCAGTATTTT. Filled out from reference TRBV9 and TRBJ2-3, the complete variable domain reads DSGVTQTPKHLITATGQRVTLRCSPRSGDLSVYWYQQSLDQGLQFLIQYYNGEERAKGNILERFSAQQFPDLHSELNLSSLELGDSALYFCASSPTEYTQYFGPGTRLTVL.

The gene calls are TRBV5-4 and TRBJ1-1; D not resolved. The V end lost 2 bases, the J end lost 0 bases, and 8 bases lay between the germline ends. The CDR3 extends over 14 amino acids. Looked up from germline, CDR1 is SGHNT and CDR2 is YYREEE (reference sequence). The CDR3 loop reads CASSFSRLNTEAFF. CDR3 nucleotide sequence: TGTGCCAGCAGCTTCTCCAGGTTGAACACTGAAGCTTTCTTT.

The chain uses TRBV2 and TRBJ2-1, with TRBD2 identical over 7 bases. Germline V gene data show CDR1 as SNHLY and CDR2 as FYNNEI. The CDR3 is 12 amino acids. Unmatched junction bases numbered 11, after V lost 8 bases and J lost 13 bases. The CDR3, as DNA: TGTGCCAGCGGGGGGGACCAGGGATACCAGTTCTTC. Protein: CASGGDQGYQFF.

This clone appeared a single time. The rearrangement joins TRBV6-5 to TRBJ1-1; weak D call: TRBD1 (5 bases). This CDR3 is built from 12 residues. Germline values: CDR1 MNHEY, CDR2 SVGAGI. Trimming removed 0 bases at V and 11 bases at J, with 10 bases between. The CDR3 loop reads CASSYSGRAAFF. For the CDR3, the DNA is TGTGCCAGCAGTTACTCGGGCAGGGCGGCTTTCTTT.